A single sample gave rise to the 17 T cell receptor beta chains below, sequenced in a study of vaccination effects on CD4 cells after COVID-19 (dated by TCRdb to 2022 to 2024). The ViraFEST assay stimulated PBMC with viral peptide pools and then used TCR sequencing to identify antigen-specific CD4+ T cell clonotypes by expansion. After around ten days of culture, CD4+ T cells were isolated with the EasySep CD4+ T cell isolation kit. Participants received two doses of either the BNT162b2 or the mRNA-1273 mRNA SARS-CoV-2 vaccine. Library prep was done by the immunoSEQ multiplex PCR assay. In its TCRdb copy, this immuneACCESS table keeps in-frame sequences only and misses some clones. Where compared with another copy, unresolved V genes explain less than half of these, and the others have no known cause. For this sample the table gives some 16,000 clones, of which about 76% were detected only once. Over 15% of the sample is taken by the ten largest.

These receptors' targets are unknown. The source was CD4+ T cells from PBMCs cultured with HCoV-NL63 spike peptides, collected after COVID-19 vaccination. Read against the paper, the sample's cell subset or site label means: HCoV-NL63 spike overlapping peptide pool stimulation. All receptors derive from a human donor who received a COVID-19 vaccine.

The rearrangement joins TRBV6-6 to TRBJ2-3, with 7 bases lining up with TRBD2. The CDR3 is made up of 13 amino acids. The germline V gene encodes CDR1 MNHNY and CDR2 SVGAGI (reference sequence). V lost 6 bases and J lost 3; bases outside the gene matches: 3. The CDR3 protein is CASRSGMTDTQYF. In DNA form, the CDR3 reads TGTGCCAGCAGGAGCGGGATGACAGATACGCAGTATTTT.

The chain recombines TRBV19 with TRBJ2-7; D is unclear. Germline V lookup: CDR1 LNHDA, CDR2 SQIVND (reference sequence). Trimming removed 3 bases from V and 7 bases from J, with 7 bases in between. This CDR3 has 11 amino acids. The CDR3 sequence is CASSIEGEQYF. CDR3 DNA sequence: TGTGCCAGTAGTATTGAAGGGGAGCAGTACTTC.

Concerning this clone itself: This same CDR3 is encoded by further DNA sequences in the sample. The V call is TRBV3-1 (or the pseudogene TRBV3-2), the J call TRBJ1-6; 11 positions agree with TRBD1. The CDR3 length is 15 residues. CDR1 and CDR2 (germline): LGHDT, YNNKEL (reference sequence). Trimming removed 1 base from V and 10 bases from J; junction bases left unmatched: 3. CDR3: CASSQGGTGGSPLHF. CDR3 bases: TGTGCCAGCAGCCAAGGGGGGACAGGGGGATCACCCCTCCACTTT.

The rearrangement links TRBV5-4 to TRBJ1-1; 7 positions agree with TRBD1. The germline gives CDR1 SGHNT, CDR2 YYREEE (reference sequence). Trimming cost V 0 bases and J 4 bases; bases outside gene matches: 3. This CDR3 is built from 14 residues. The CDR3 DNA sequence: TGTGCCAGCAGCTTGGGACAGGGATCCACTGAAGCTTTCTTT. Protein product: CASSLGQGSTEAFF.

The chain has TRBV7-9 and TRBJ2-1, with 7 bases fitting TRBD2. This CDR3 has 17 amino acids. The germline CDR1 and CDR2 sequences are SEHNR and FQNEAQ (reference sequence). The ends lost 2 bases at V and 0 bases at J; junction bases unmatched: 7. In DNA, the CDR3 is TGTGCCAGCAGCTTATTGTTTCGCGGGAGCTCCTACAATGAGCAGTTCTTC. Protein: CASSLLFRGSSYNEQFF. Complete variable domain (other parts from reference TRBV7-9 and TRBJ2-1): DTGVSQNPRHKITKRGQNVTFRCDPISEHNRLYWYRQTLGQGPEFLTYFQNEAQLEKSRLLSDRFSAERPKGSFSTLEIQRTEQGDSAMYLCASSLLFRGSSYNEQFFGPGTRLTVL.

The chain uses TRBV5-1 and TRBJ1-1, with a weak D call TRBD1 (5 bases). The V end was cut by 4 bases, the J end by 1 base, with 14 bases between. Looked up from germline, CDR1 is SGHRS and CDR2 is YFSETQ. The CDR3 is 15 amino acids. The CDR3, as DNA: TGCGCCAGCAGCGCTACCGGGACGACGAACACTGAAGCTTTCTTT. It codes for CASSATGTTNTEAFF.

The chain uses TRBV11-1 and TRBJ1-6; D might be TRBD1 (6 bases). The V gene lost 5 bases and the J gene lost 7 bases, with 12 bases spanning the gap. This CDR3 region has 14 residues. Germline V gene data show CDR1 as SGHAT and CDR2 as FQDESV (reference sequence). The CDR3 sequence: CASSLGQYNSPLHF. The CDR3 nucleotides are TGTGCCAGCAGCCTAGGACAGTACAATTCACCCCTCCACTTT.

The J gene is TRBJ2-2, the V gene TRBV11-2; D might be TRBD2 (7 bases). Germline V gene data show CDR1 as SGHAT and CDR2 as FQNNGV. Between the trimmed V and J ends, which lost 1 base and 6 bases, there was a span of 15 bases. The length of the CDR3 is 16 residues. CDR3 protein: CASSLAGGARAGELFF. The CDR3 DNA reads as TGTGCCAGCAGCTTAGCTGGGGGGGCCCGCGCCGGGGAGCTGTTTTTT.

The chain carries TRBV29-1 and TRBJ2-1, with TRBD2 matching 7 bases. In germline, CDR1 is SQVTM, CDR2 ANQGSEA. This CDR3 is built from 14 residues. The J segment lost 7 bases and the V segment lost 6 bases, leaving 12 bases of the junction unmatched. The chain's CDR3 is CSVGGSGSWNEQFF. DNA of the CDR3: TGCAGCGTGGGGGGGTCAGGGTCGTGGAATGAGCAGTTCTTC.

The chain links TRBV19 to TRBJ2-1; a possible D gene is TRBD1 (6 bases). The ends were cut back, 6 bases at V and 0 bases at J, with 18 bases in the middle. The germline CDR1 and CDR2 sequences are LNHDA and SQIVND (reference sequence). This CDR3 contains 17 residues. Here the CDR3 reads CASRGARNLSSYNEQFF. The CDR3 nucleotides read TGTGCCAGTAGGGGGGCGAGGAATCTGAGCTCCTACAATGAGCAGTTCTTC.

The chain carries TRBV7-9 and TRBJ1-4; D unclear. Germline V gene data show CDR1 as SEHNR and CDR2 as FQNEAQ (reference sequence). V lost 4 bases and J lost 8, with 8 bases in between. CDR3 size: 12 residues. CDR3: CASSSGPEKLFF. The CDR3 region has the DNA TGTGCCAGCAGCTCGGGCCCCGAAAAACTGTTTTTT.

In nucleotides, the CDR3 is TGTGCCAGCAGTGAGACGGGGTCTGCTGAAGCTTTCTTT. Translating gives CASSETGSAEAFF. This chain uses TRBV6-1 with TRBJ1-1; no firm D call. This CDR3 comprises 13 residues. Germline CDR1 and CDR2: MNHNS and SASEGT. V was cut by 3 bases and J by 6 bases, with 11 bases left in between.

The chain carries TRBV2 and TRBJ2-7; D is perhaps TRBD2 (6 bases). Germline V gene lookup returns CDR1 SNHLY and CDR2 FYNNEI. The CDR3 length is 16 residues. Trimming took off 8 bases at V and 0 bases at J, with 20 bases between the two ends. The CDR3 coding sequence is TGTGCCAGCCGCCCCTCCGGGGGTTGGAGCTCCTACGAGCAGTACTTC. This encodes CASRPSGGWSSYEQYF. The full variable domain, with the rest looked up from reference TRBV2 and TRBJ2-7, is EPEVTQTPSHQVTQMGQEVILRCVPISNHLYFYWYRQILGQKVEFLVSFYNNEISEKSEIFDDQFSVERPDGSNFTLKIRSTKLEDSAMYFCASRPSGGWSSYEQYFGPGTRLTVT.

DNA for the CDR3: TGTGCCAGCAGAAGATTCGCCGGGACTCAGGGGTACGAGCAGTACTTC. The encoded protein is CASRRFAGTQGYEQYF. The rearrangement links TRBV27 to TRBJ2-7; D assignment may be TRBD1 or TRBD2 (6 bases each). Germline loops: CDR1 MNHEY, CDR2 SMNVEV (reference sequence). The CDR3 totals 16 residues. The V end lost 6 bases, the J end lost 4 bases, and 22 bases lay between the germline ends.

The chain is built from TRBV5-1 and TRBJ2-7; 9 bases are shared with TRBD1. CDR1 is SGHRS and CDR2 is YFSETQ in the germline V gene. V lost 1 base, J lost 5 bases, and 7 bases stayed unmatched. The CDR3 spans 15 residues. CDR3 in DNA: TGCGCCAGCAGCTTGTCCGCACAGGGGGCGAACGAGCAGTACTTC. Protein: CASSLSAQGANEQYF.

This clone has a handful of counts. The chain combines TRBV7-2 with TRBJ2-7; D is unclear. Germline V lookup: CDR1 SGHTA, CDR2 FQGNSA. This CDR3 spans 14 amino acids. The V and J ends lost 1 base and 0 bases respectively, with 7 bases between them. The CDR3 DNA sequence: TGTGCCAGCAGCTTAGTACCCGACTCCTACGAGCAGTACTTC. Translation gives CASSLVPDSYEQYF.

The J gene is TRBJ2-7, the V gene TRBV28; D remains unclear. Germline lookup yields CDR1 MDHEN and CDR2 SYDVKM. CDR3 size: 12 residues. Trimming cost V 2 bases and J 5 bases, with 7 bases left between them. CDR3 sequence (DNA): TGTGCCAGCAGTTTAGGACCGAACGAGCAGTACTTC. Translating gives CASSLGPNEQYF.